These 30 T cell receptor beta chains originate from one sample sequenced in a study of CD8 T cells in ankylosing spondylitis. These receptors' targets are unknown. Points from the study as a whole: Blood from ankylosing spondylitis patients appeared to carry a characteristic roughly eight-variant TCR beta motif.

TCRdb reprocessed the 5' RACE reads with MiXCR, giving one entry per CDR3 protein. The sample contains around 480,000 distinct CDR3 sequences, roughly a sixth of which appear only once. Sequencing was carried out using blood, either unsorted or a sorted T cell fraction (not recorded which). These receptors were obtained from a male donor with ankylosing spondylitis.

The gene calls are TRBV6-2 or TRBV6-3 and TRBJ2-7; D remains ambiguous. With 6 bases removed from V and 3 bases from J, the gap between germline ends came to 6 bases. The CDR3 is 11 residues long. The germline V gene has CDR1 MNHEY and CDR2 SVGEGT. The CDR3 DNA reads TGTGCCAGCAGCAATTACTACGAGCAGTACTTC. Translation: CASSNYYEQYF.

This clonotype has a handful of counts. The chain joins TRBV29-1 to TRBJ1-4; the match to TRBD1 covers 8 bases. Germline assignment: CDR1 SQVTM and CDR2 ANQGSEA. The CDR3 runs 12 residues. The J segment lost 5 bases and the V segment lost 8 bases, leaving 4 bases of the junction unmatched. CDR3 bases: TGCAGCTCCAGGGACAGGAATGAAAAACTGTTTTTT. Amino acids: CSSRDRNEKLFF.

This clonotype was observed many times. V usage is TRBV12-3 or TRBV12-4 and J usage is TRBJ2-6; D uncertain. The CDR3 spans 14 residues. V was trimmed by 8 bases and J by 0 bases, leaving 8 bases between them. For the CDR3, the DNA is TGTGCCAGCGGTTGGCTCTCTGGGGCCAACGTCCTGACTTTC. It encodes CASGWLSGANVLTF.

Ten or more counts support this clonotype. This CDR3 reads CASRDTLLPYEQYF. Here the CDR3 DNA reads TGTGCCAGCAGAGACACCCTTCTCCCCTACGAGCAGTACTTC. The chain links TRBV27 to TRBJ2-7; no reliable D call. The length of the CDR3 is 14 residues. Trimming pared 6 bases from V and 2 bases from J, leaving 14 bases between. CDR1 MNHEY and CDR2 SMNVEV come from the germline V gene (reference sequence).

This clonotype was counted between two and nine times. V usage is TRBV4-1 and J usage is TRBJ1-4; the D gene is possibly TRBD1 (6 bases). The ends were cut back, 4 bases at V and 5 bases at J, with 14 bases in the middle. Germline V gives CDR1 MGHRA, CDR2 YSYEKL. This CDR3 has 15 residues. The CDR3 loop reads CASSRLGGQNEKLFF. The CDR3, as DNA: TGCGCCAGCAGCCGTTTAGGTGGACAGAATGAAAAACTGTTTTTT.

The J gene is TRBJ2-1, the V gene TRBV7-9; 8 nucleotides line up with TRBD2. V lost 2 bases and J lost 2; bases outside the gene matches: 5. CDR1 is SEHNR and CDR2 is FQNEAQ in the germline V gene (reference sequence). CDR3 length: 16 amino acids. Written as DNA, the CDR3 is TGTGCCAGCAGCTTATTGACGGGGGGGGCCTACAATGAGCAGTTCTTC. Its translation is CASSLLTGGAYNEQFF.

This chain uses TRBV7-8 with TRBJ1-2; 10 bases line up with TRBD1. Germline trimming cut 5 bases from V and 3 bases from J; bases unmatched to any gene: 9. Germline CDR1 SGHVS, CDR2 FQNEAQ. CDR3 size: 16 residues. The CDR3 DNA follows: TGTGCCAGCAGCCAAATCGGACAGGGGGTCGACTATGGCTACACCTTC. This sequence encodes CASSQIGQGVDYGYTF.

This clonotype has only a few counts. The chain joins TRBV6-1 to TRBJ2-5, with 7 bases matching TRBD1. Germline CDR1 and CDR2: MNHNS and SASEGT. After removal of 6 bases from V and 4 bases from J, the junction contained 8 bases not matched to a gene. The CDR3 sequence is 14 residues long. CDR3 sequence (DNA): TGTGCCAGCAGCACAGGGGATCGGGGAGAGACCCAGTACTTC. Translating gives CASSTGDRGETQYF.

The chain combines TRBV15 with TRBJ2-7; TRBD2 is a possible D gene (5 bases). Germline CDR1 is LNHNV and CDR2 is YYDKDF (reference sequence). Trimming took 2 bases from V and 4 from J, leaving 6 bases between them. The CDR3 length is 12 residues. The CDR3 loop reads CATSRTGYEQYF. CDR3 nucleotide sequence: TGTGCCACCAGCAGAACGGGATACGAGCAGTACTTC.

This clonotype occurred a few times. J is TRBJ2-5 and V is TRBV10-3; D unclear. Germline CDR1 reads ENHRY; CDR2 reads SYGVKD. The V and J ends lost 0 bases and 11 bases respectively, with 13 bases between them. The CDR3 is 13 amino acids. The CDR3 sequence is CAISESMKAQQYF. The CDR3 DNA follows: TGTGCCATCAGTGAGTCTATGAAGGCCCAGCAGTACTTC.

This clonotype was seen a handful of times. The chain recombines TRBV20-1 with TRBJ1-2; no definite D call. Germline CDR1 reads DFQATT; CDR2 reads SNEGSKA (reference sequence). The CDR3 is made up of 13 amino acids. V lost 5 bases, J lost 3 bases, and 13 bases lay in between. The CDR3 DNA is TGCAGTGCTTCCGGGCCCCGAGACTATGGCTACACCTTC. Its protein product is CSASGPRDYGYTF.

The sample holds a few counts of this clonotype. The gene calls are TRBV5-1 and TRBJ1-1; no definite D call. The CDR3 runs to 15 residues. Germline V CDR1 and CDR2: SGHRS, YFSETQ. The V end was cut by 5 bases, the J end by 1 base, with 15 bases between. The DNA of the CDR3 is TGCGCCAGCAGTGCGTTTGGTACAAAGAACACTGAAGCTTTCTTT. Translation: CASSAFGTKNTEAFF. The whole variable domain, filled in from reference TRBV5-1 and TRBJ1-1, reads KAGVTQTPRYLIKTRGQQVTLSCSPISGHRSVSWYQQTPGQGLQFLFEYFSETQRNKGNFPGRFSGRQFSNSRSEMNVSTLELGDSALYLCASSAFGTKNTEAFFGQGTRLTVV.

The chain employs TRBV29-1 and TRBJ2-5; 7 bases fit TRBD2. J lost 3 bases, V lost 6 bases, and 10 bases had no gene match. CDR1 and CDR2 (germline): SQVTM, ANQGSEA. The CDR3 runs 14 residues. CDR3 loop: CSVTRASGEETQYF. CDR3 DNA: TGCAGCGTCACCCGGGCTAGCGGAGAAGAGACCCAGTACTTC.

This clonotype was picked up a small number of times. The chain has TRBV11-2 and TRBJ2-7, with 8 bases that match TRBD1. There are 15 residues in the CDR3. V shed 5 bases and J 1 base; nucleotides not matched to a gene: 7. CDR1 and CDR2 from the germline V gene are SGHAT and FQNNGV. The CDR3 bases are TGTGCCAGCAGCCAACGCTGGACAGGGTCCTACGAGCAGTACTTC. It codes for CASSQRWTGSYEQYF. Combining the CDR3 with reference TRBV11-2 and TRBJ2-7 gives the whole variable domain EAGVAQSPRYKIIEKRQSVAFWCNPISGHATLYWYQQILGQGPKLLIQFQNNGVVDDSQLPKDRFSAERLKGVDSTLKIQPAKLEDSAVYLCASSQRWTGSYEQYFGPGTRLTVT.

This clonotype was detected only a few times. The chain couples TRBV15 to TRBJ1-1, with D possibly TRBD1 on 6 matching bases. Germline lookup yields CDR1 LNHNV and CDR2 YYDKDF (reference sequence). The CDR3 loop spans 16 amino acids. V lost 0 bases to trimming and J lost 4 bases, with 15 bases between them. The CDR3 loop is CATSRDVQGLGTEAFF. CDR3 nucleotide sequence: TGTGCCACCAGCAGAGATGTTCAGGGGTTGGGCACTGAAGCTTTCTTT.

This clonotype was recorded a few times. This chain links TRBV12-3 or TRBV12-4 with TRBJ1-6, with 10 bases that match TRBD1. CDR3 length equals 15 residues. J lost 8 bases, V lost 5 bases, and 6 bases had no gene match. The CDR3 DNA sequence: TGTGCCAGCAGTAAAACCGGGACAGGGGATTCACCCCTCCACTTT. Translated: CASSKTGTGDSPLHF.

This clonotype was seen more than once but under ten times. V and J are TRBV28 and TRBJ2-2, with 8 bases fitting TRBD1. The V and J ends lost 6 bases and 6 bases, in that order; junction bases with no gene match: 9. This CDR3 has 15 residues. The V gene's germline CDR1 is MDHEN and CDR2 SYDVKM. For the CDR3, the DNA is TGTGCCAGCAGGGAACCGGGACAGGTCGCCGGGGAGCTGTTTTTT. This encodes CASREPGQVAGELFF.

Only a few counts were recorded for this clonotype. This chain joins TRBV4-3 and TRBJ1-1; D unresolved. Trimming shortened V by 0 bases and J by 3 bases, and 11 bases separated the two germline ends. CDR1 LGHNA and CDR2 YSLEER come from the germline V gene. The CDR3 runs to 15 residues. The CDR3 region is CASSQELGVYTEAFF. The CDR3 nucleotides read TGCGCCAGCAGCCAAGAATTGGGTGTATACACTGAAGCTTTCTTT.

This clonotype came up many times. This sequence joins TRBV12-3 or TRBV12-4 and TRBJ1-6; no clear D gene. Trimming took 6 bases from V and 9 from J, leaving 9 bases between them. The CDR3 is 12 residues long. In DNA, the CDR3 is TGTGCCAGCAGATCCTACGGTTCACCCCTCCACTTT. Residues: CASRSYGSPLHF.

The chain combines TRBV5-6 with TRBJ2-1; D may be TRBD2 (5 bases). V shed 4 bases and J shed 7 bases, with 15 bases lying between them. The V gene's germline CDR1 is SGHDT and CDR2 YYEEEE. This CDR3 has 14 residues. CDR3 protein: CASSPVNEGNEQFF. The CDR3 nucleotides are TGTGCCAGCAGCCCCGTTAATGAGGGTAATGAGCAGTTCTTC.

The chain recombines TRBV7-3 with TRBJ2-1, with 8 bases lining up with TRBD2. Germline CDR1 and CDR2: SGHTA and FQGTGA. Germline trimming cut 5 bases from V and 1 base from J; bases unmatched to any gene: 7. The CDR3 loop spans 16 amino acids. The CDR3 spells CASSPGLAFSYNEQFF. CDR3 sequence (DNA): TGTGCCAGCAGCCCAGGACTAGCCTTTTCCTACAATGAGCAGTTCTTC.

The chain carries TRBV11-2 and TRBJ2-2; possible D gene TRBD1, 5 bases. The V end was cut by 0 bases, the J end by 0 bases, with 11 bases between. This CDR3 comprises 17 residues. Germline V gives CDR1 SGHAT, CDR2 FQNNGV. This CDR3 reads CASSLDARGTNTGELFF. The CDR3 region has the DNA TGTGCCAGCAGCTTAGACGCAAGGGGAACGAACACCGGGGAGCTGTTTTTT.

V gene TRBV18 combines with J gene TRBJ2-7, with D possibly being TRBD2 (7 bases). Germline-derived CDR1 and CDR2 are KGHSH and LQKENI. V was clipped by 5 bases and J by 4 bases, with 15 bases between them. This CDR3 has 14 residues. The CDR3 reads CASSTREGGYEQYF. In nucleotides, the CDR3 is TGTGCCAGCTCAACCCGTGAGGGGGGGTACGAGCAGTACTTC.

This clonotype was counted ten times or more. The genes are TRBV12-3 or TRBV12-4 and TRBJ2-7; D unresolved. V shed 5 bases and J shed 5 bases, with 7 bases lying between them. CDR3 length: 11 residues. DNA for the CDR3: TGTGCCAGCAGTCATACCCACGAGCAGTACTTC. This codes for CASSHTHEQYF.

This clonotype was picked up many times. The V call is TRBV19, the J call TRBJ2-1; 8 bases are shared with TRBD1. Germline V gene lookup returns CDR1 LNHDA and CDR2 SQIVND (reference sequence). This CDR3 comprises 15 residues. Trimming took 5 bases from V and 2 from J; bases not matched to a gene: 5. DNA for the CDR3: TGTGCCAGTAGTTCGGACAGGGTGACCTACAATGAGCAGTTCTTC. Its translation is CASSSDRVTYNEQFF.

The rearrangement links TRBV12-3 or TRBV12-4 to TRBJ2-2; TRBD2 agrees at 8 bases. The CDR3 spans 15 residues. J was trimmed by 6 bases and V by 5 bases; bases with no gene match: 8. The CDR3 DNA is TGTGCCAGCAGTCCCAGGGGAGCGGGAGCCGGGGAGCTGTTTTTT. Its translation: CASSPRGAGAGELFF.

In this sample, this clonotype turned up a few times. Here the CDR3 reads CASSLGSIYTF. The CDR3, as DNA: TGTGCCAGCAGCTTGGGGAGCATTTACACCTTC. This chain uses TRBV5-5 with TRBJ1-2, with D unclear. V was shortened by 0 bases and J by 11 bases, with 8 bases between the two germline ends. CDR1 is SGHKS, CDR2 YYEKEE, per germline (reference sequence). The CDR3 is made up of 11 amino acids.

The chain is built from TRBV2 and TRBJ2-7, with TRBD1 matching over 11 bases. With 6 bases clipped from V and 4 bases from J, the junction kept 5 bases outside the gene matches. Germline V lookup: CDR1 SNHLY, CDR2 FYNNEI. The CDR3 extends over 14 amino acids. This chain's CDR3 is CASSLDRGLYEQYF. The CDR3 DNA sequence: TGTGCCAGCAGCCTGGACAGGGGGCTGTACGAGCAGTACTTC.

This clonotype was seen more than once but under ten times. V gene TRBV20-1 combines with J gene TRBJ2-3; D gene unclear. There are 14 residues in the CDR3. The germline V and J ends were trimmed by 0 bases and 0 bases, with 7 bases remaining between them. Germline V gene data show CDR1 as DFQATT and CDR2 as SNEGSKA (reference sequence). The CDR3 DNA is TGCAGTGCTAGAGATTTGCCTAGCACAGATACGCAGTATTTT. This encodes CSARDLPSTDTQYF.

The V and J genes are TRBV5-1 and TRBJ2-2; TRBD2 aligns across 9 bases. The CDR3 runs to 17 residues. Germline CDR1 and CDR2: SGHRS and YFSETQ. V shed 4 bases and J 7 bases; nucleotides not matched to a gene: 14. The CDR3 spells CASSPGAGGFDNGELFF. DNA for the CDR3: TGCGCCAGCAGCCCTGGAGCGGGAGGCTTTGATAACGGGGAGCTGTTTTTT. The variable domain in full, completed from reference TRBV5-1 and TRBJ2-2, reads KAGVTQTPRYLIKTRGQQVTLSCSPISGHRSVSWYQQTPGQGLQFLFEYFSETQRNKGNFPGRFSGRQFSNSRSEMNVSTLELGDSALYLCASSPGAGGFDNGELFFGEGSRLTVL.